These T cell receptor beta chains were read from a single sample in a study of T cells expressing NK-cell markers. TCRdb re-called the 5' RACE reads and gives one entry per CDR3 protein, without DNA. The sample totals hundreds of thousands of distinct CDR3 sequences; its top ten clones hold 5.2%. The sequenced material came from blood T cells: a sorted CD56 or NKG2C T cell subset, CD4+ or CD8+ T cells, or bulk PBMC T cells (not recorded which). The receptors shown here come from a man between 18 and 69 years old in good health. The CDR3 runs from the conserved cysteine through the conserved F or W.

V: TRBV6-6
J: TRBJ1-6
CDR3: CASSPGVRPPLHF

V: TRBV5-6
J: TRBJ2-3
CDR3: CASSLVASGKDTQYF

V: TRBV7-2
J: TRBJ2-1
CDR3: CASSSLSGIGQFF

V: TRBV5-6
J: TRBJ2-4
CDR3: CASSLERGGRQYF

V: TRBV10-3
J: TRBJ2-3
CDR3: CAISAGQGVTDTQYF

V: TRBV9
J: TRBJ2-3
CDR3: CASSVAGERTGVRDTQYF

V: TRBV3-1
J: TRBJ2-1
CDR3: CASSQEGRGPQAQFF

V: TRBV18
J: TRBJ2-7
CDR3: CASSRGAQYEQYF

V: TRBV19
J: TRBJ1-1
CDR3: CASSIVALSTEAFF

V: TRBV2
J: TRBJ1-1
CDR3: CASTTGGGVGEAFF

V: TRBV14
J: TRBJ1-2
CDR3: CASSHTRSGYTF

V: TRBV7-9
J: TRBJ2-1
CDR3: CASSTQRDPSSYNEQFF

V: TRBV4-2
J: TRBJ1-2
CDR3: CASTPFQTGPYGYTF

V: TRBV29-1
J: TRBJ2-2
CDR3: CSAREIKNTGELFF

V: TRBV3-1
J: TRBJ2-7
CDR3: CASSRQSTGNEQYF

V: TRBV6-1
J: TRBJ2-2
CDR3: CASCLGGANTGELFF

V: TRBV19
J: TRBJ2-1
CDR3: CASSIKDRMIYNEQFF

V: TRBV4-2
J: TRBJ2-3
CDR3: CASSQAQGADTQYF

V: TRBV7-9
J: TRBJ1-6
CDR3: CASSLGTPNSPLHF

V: TRBV7-2
J: TRBJ2-5
CDR3: CASSLMWRGKQHETQYF

V: TRBV5-1
J: TRBJ1-4
CDR3: CASTRTATENEKLFF

V: TRBV7-2
J: TRBJ2-1
CDR3: CASSSSWGSSYNEQFF

V: TRBV6-5
J: TRBJ2-1
CDR3: CASSYSGPSGGHGEQFF

V: TRBV5-6
J: TRBJ2-2
CDR3: CASSPWLQGTGELFF

V: TRBV5-1
J: TRBJ1-5
CDR3: CARPLDRDPNQPQHF

V: TRBV7-2
J: TRBJ2-5
CDR3: CASSSGGAQETQYF

V: TRBV6-1
J: TRBJ2-3
CDR3: CASSPRDLGSTDTQYF

V: TRBV6-1
J: TRBJ2-7
CDR3: CASRPQARRPVYEQYF

V: TRBV2
J: TRBJ2-2
CDR3: CASATPGGADTGELFF

V: TRBV2
J: TRBJ1-2
CDR3: CASKLGSSNYGYTF

V: TRBV14
J: TRBJ1-2
CDR3: CASSPAGAGYGYTF